This record concerns one TCR beta chain sequence. The antigen this receptor binds is unknown. Per-base quality was not reported, and no clone a single base away is much larger than it. The cohort consisted of 650 to 700 healthy bone marrow donors. All cohort members were sampled while nominally healthy, although unrecorded immune exposures were likely present. The donor tested CMV seropositive and was one of the 289 seropositive cohort members. A peripheral blood sample was provided by each donor, and peripheral blood mononuclear cells were used for TCR beta sequencing. The Qiagen DNeasy Blood Extraction Kit was used to extract genomic DNA from the blood cell samples. According to the germline V gene (reference sequence), CDR1 reads MNHEY and CDR2 reads SMNVEV. Counted from cysteine to phenylalanine, this CDR3 has 14 amino acids. The entry retains the CDR3 DNA only, 42 bases that are in frame from base 1. V is cut back by 5 bases and J by 8 bases, with 6 bases in the junction unmatched.

These data are taken from a study of cytomegalovirus exposure and HLA in healthy donors (dated by TCRdb to between 2016 and 2019). At the level of the whole study: In an earlier analysis of roughly 590 of the donors, 276 Gb of sequence data and approximately 100 million unique TCR beta sequences from 150 million to 200 million T cells were reported. About 330 gigabases of sequencing data and 70 million to 95 million unique TCR sequences made up an early release that covered some 640 HLA-typed donors. The genetic ancestry cluster associated with self-reported Caucasian donors included roughly four fifths of the approximately 430 genotyped donors. The study aimed to test whether cataloging public T cell receptors could reveal signatures of past pathogen exposure. The study used immunosequencing to profile the T cell repertoires of 666 subjects and linked those repertoires to cytomegalovirus serostatus. A separate validation cohort of 100 to 150 different subjects was used in addition to the 666-subject first cohort. To predict cytomegalovirus infection status, the study brought together high-throughput TCR immunosequencing, statistical association of individual TCRs with disease status, and machine learning. A later analysis re-examined previously published TCR beta repertoires from just over 650 donors and added high-resolution HLA genotyping to investigate patterns of TCR occurrence. Rather than drawing on any new phenotypic data, the later analysis identified candidate immune exposures from TCR beta sequences and the way those sequences occurred across donors. To decide whether each TCR beta V gene segment behaved as functional or pseudogenic, an earlier analysis of approximately 590 of the donors relied on high-throughput TCR beta sequencing. Donor age, sex, ethnicity and CMV serostatus were compiled together with the repertoire data. A later genetic analysis used genome-wide SNP genotypes for 398 of the 666 donors, treating that subset as a discovery cohort. All discovery cohort repertoires had been generated on a single sequencing platform. Class I and class II HLA loci were covered by the typing at four-digit resolution. Typing coverage varied by locus: 629-630 donors for A, B, C, DRB1 and DQB1; some 520 for DQA1; 606 for DPA1; 400 to 480 for DPB1. About five DR-DQ haplotypes were handled as single units for association and clustering because linkage in the cohort was strong. Among some 410 genotyped donors of the cohort, an average of approximately 220,000 unique TCR beta nucleotide sequences was sequenced per donor, of which about 18% were non-productive.

Receptor libraries were prepared by the immunoSEQ multiplex PCR assay. For the multiplex PCR, a mixture combining 60 forward primers for TCR Vbeta segments and 13 reverse primers for TCR Jbeta segments was used. The CDR3 region of rearranged TCR beta genes was amplified from genomic DNA with a multiplex PCR assay. The amplified TCR beta libraries were sequenced on the Illumina HiSeq System as 87-base-pair reads. Concerning the study's data processing: A later analysis tallied around 80 million unique TCR beta chains across the 666 repertoires, and about 12 million of those chains were shared by two or more donors. A nearest-neighbor algorithm error-corrected the raw reads and collapsed the reads into unique sequences, merging closely related sequences to remove PCR and sequencing errors. To assign V, D and J gene segments, CDR3 sequences were aligned to IMGT reference sequences. For a sequence to be retained, a match of at least six nucleotides to both a V gene segment and a J gene segment was required. A rearrangement was called productive if the CDR3 had no stop codons and remained in frame with V and J, and every other rearrangement was called non-productive. Following IMGT convention, CDR3 was defined as the stretch from the second conserved V-encoded cysteine to the conserved J-encoded phenylalanine. Sequences without an unambiguous match to a single V gene segment were excluded from the earlier analysis of 450 to 750 of the donors. An earlier analysis of 500 to 700 of the donors classified V segments as functional when productive rearrangements were above 56.7% and as segregating when the standard deviation between donors was above 5%. To diagnose cytomegalovirus status from the catalog of TCR beta chain sequences, a statistical classification framework was built. V and J gene assignment, in a later analysis, came from comparing TCR nucleotide sequences with IMGT/GENE-DB human TR gene sequences. A later analysis assigned CDR3 sequences and most-parsimonious VDJ recombination scenarios with the TCRdist pipeline. In a later analysis, each TCR beta chain was defined by its CDR3 amino acid sequence together with its V-gene family, and reads lacking a unique V-gene family were excluded. As a way to deal with suspected cross-contamination and a sequencing artifact, a later analysis dropped 500 to 700 nucleotide sequences that were highly shared and had low generation probability. For each public chain, a later analysis derived a clonal expansion index from normalized ranks of inferred template counts within each repertoire. Generation probabilities in a later analysis came from a VDJ recombination model fitted to out-of-frame rearrangements, and those results were checked against IGoR. A later analysis scored TCR-TCR, TCR-HLA and TCR-CMV co-occurrence with hypergeometric tests, applying a repertoire-size bias correction to TCR pairs. A later analysis estimated false discovery rates by permuting HLA or CMV assignments 20 times. A later analysis grouped co-occurring TCRs with DBSCAN, adding TCRdist sequence similarity when clustering within HLA-allele-positive subsets. Repertoires with fewer than 30,000 or more than 120,000 public chains, plus five repertoires with anomalous nucleotide sharing, were excluded from co-occurrence clustering. TCRdb carries this immuneACCESS record with in-frame sequences only. Its versions omit some clonotypes, under half of them owing to an unresolved V gene in the studies checked, with the rest unexplained. V, J and clone size are those of that table, while D and trimming were read from the DNA. The sample table shows some 96,000 clones, and roughly 80% are seen once. Clones ranked in the top ten supply around 7% of the sample.

Summary of the overall study and its limitations: A later analysis associated around 16,000 TCR beta sequences with specific HLA alleles at a false discovery rate of 0.05. In a later analysis, most CMV-associated TCR beta chains were found to appear HLA-restricted, with HLA associations seemingly driven largely by CMV exposure. According to a later analysis, parvovirus B19, influenza, CMV and Epstein-Barr virus appeared linked to several top co-occurrence clusters. The sequencing pipeline was judged likely to have produced a cluster of highly shared sequence variants as a technical artifact. Roughly uniform sequencing depth across donors was assumed in presence/absence analyses, although this assumption may not hold. A later genetic analysis associated a missense DCLRE1C variant with V-gene and J-gene trimming of TCR beta chains, and an independent cohort replicated the association. According to a later analysis, TCR association rates differed among HLA loci, with DRB1 alleles showing the most associated TCRs and HLA-C alleles showing the fewest. The authors suggested that the approach could potentially be generalized to other disease states and immunological phenotypes. Because counts were too low, roughly 16 rarely observed V segments, including chromosome 9 orphons, were left out of the earlier analysis of about 620 of the donors. In both the original and validation cohorts, the classifier was reported to diagnose cytomegalovirus status with high specificity and sensitivity. Assigning TCR associations to individual alleles was difficult when HLA alleles, especially DR and DQ, strongly co-occurred. Correlated functional status among segregating V segments might be attributable to linkage disequilibrium, but an unknown experimental factor could not be ruled out. Because some donors lacked HLA typing at each locus, the association tests relied only on the typed subset. In vitro tests confirmed that three of the cytomegalovirus-associated TCR beta chains recognize cytomegalovirus antigens. The study listed 164 TCR beta chains as associated with cytomegalovirus. Only TCR beta chains were sequenced in this cohort, and the absence of alpha or paired-chain data limited detectable features. In an earlier analysis of approximately 600 of the donors, most TCR beta V segments were observed in productive rearrangements about 90% or about 30% of the time, broadly matching IMGT annotations. For the cohort, immune exposure information was limited to CMV serostatus. Most TCR sequences were observed very rarely across donors, whereas some public TCRs were present in many individuals. A further reported finding was that TCR beta sequences accurately predicted the HLA-A and HLA-B alleles for most subjects in the first cohort. Some IMGT-functional V segments, including TRBV6-2 and TRBV6-3, could not be distinguished by the 87-base-pair reads and were therefore excluded. A later genetic analysis reported fewer N-insertions in productive TCRs among donors in an Asian-associated ancestry cluster than the roughly 720-donor mean. In a later analysis, HLA-associated TCR beta chains showed more clonal expansion and lower generation probabilities than non-associated chains that were equally common.

Sequencing input: PBMCs. This chain joins TRBV27 to TRBJ1-2; TRBD1 matches 12 bases in the middle. This TCR came from a middle-aged man in good health and CMV-seropositive. The bases read TGTGCCAGCAGTGGGGACAGGGGGCTGGGAGGCTACACCTTC. This yields the protein CASSGDRGLGGYTF.